The present entry profiles one T cell receptor beta chain with its context. Its antigen is undetermined. Naive CD45RA+ and memory CD45RA-negative subsets were split from CD4+ cells. This specimen comes from a study of shared clonotypes between healthy human individuals. The study's findings and limits: The represented genetic and exposure-history diversity was limited by the small number of donors. All-four-donor shared clonotypes had higher generation probabilities than non-shared clonotypes did. Naive subsets generally exceeded memory subsets in estimated richness.

The data were produced by immunoSEQ multiplex PCR, yet TCRdb's version contains in-frame clones alone and is incomplete. This sample has fewer than 1.8 million clones, with approximately 98.5% found just once. The length of the CDR3 is 13 residues. V was cut by 7 bases and J by 2 bases, with 11 bases left in between. Looked up from germline, CDR1 is ENHRY and CDR2 is SYGVKD. The specimen was naive CD4+ T cells sorted from blood. As for subset: CD45RA+ positively selected. The source of this sequence is a man under 40 in good health. This chain joins TRBV10-3 and TRBJ2-5; D might be TRBD2 (5 bases). Here the CDR3 DNA reads TGTGCCATCAAATGGCGGGTACAAGAGACCCAGTACTTC. It is translated as CAIKWRVQETQYF.